This passage covers 4 T cell receptor beta chains from one sample sequenced in a study of Ad26.COV2.S vaccination and SARS-CoV-2 variants. The data were produced by immunoSEQ multiplex PCR, yet TCRdb's version contains in-frame clones alone and is incomplete. The sample holds 360,000 or so clones, around 86% seen once. As for treatment: over 15 received Ad26.COV2.S at low or high dose, single or two shots; several received placebo; per-sample allocation not given. It was on day 63 after the first vaccine or placebo injection that samples were taken. The sequences come from peripheral blood, collected in a trial of Ad26.COV2.S vaccine versus placebo. The receptors shown here come from a person aged 18 to 65 who received the Ad26.COV2.S COVID-19 vaccine or a placebo.

The CDR3 is CASTSSRDRGMTKGANVLTF. The CDR3, as DNA: TGCGCCAGCACATCAAGCCGGGACAGGGGCATGACGAAGGGGGCCAACGTCCTGACTTTC. This sequence joins TRBV23-1 and TRBJ2-6; 10 bases match TRBD1. TRBV23-1 is reported as an ORF; its role is uncertain. V gave up 7 bases and J gave up 4 bases; unmatched junction bases: 19. The CDR3 consists of 20 residues.

The sample holds a few counts of this clone. This rearrangement joins TRBV30 to TRBJ1-6, with a possible D match to TRBD1 (6 bases). Trimming shortened V by 4 bases and J by 7 bases, and 11 bases separated the two germline ends. CDR1 is GTSNPN and CDR2 is SVGIG in the germline V gene (reference sequence). The CDR3 sequence is 13 residues long. The CDR3 DNA is TGTGCCTGGACAGGGGAACTAAATTCACCCCTCCACTTT. This codes for CAWTGELNSPLHF.

The chain has TRBV7-3 and TRBJ2-3; D call uncertain. Deletions cut 8 bases from V and 1 base from J, with 10 bases between. The CDR3 loop spans 13 amino acids. Germline CDR1 reads SGHTA; CDR2 reads FQGTGA. In DNA, the CDR3 is TGTGCCAGCTCCTCTCAGGGCACAGATACGCAGTATTTT. Amino acid sequence: CASSSQGTDTQYF. Complete variable domain (other parts from reference TRBV7-3 and TRBJ2-3): GAGVSQTPSNKVTEKGKYVELRCDPISGHTALYWYRQSLGQGPEFLIYFQGTGAADDSGLPNDRFFAVRPEGSVSTLKIQRTERGDSAVYLCASSSQGTDTQYFGPGTRLTVL.

The V call is TRBV11-1, the J call TRBJ2-3; 7 nucleotides align to TRBD1. CDR1 and CDR2 from the germline V gene are SGHAT and FQDESV (reference sequence). This CDR3 contains 16 residues. J gave up 2 bases and V 2 bases, and 7 bases lay outside the gene matches. The CDR3 DNA sequence: TGTGCCAGCAGCTTAATACCGGACAGGACCACAGATACGCAGTATTTT. Translated, it gives CASSLIPDRTTDTQYF.